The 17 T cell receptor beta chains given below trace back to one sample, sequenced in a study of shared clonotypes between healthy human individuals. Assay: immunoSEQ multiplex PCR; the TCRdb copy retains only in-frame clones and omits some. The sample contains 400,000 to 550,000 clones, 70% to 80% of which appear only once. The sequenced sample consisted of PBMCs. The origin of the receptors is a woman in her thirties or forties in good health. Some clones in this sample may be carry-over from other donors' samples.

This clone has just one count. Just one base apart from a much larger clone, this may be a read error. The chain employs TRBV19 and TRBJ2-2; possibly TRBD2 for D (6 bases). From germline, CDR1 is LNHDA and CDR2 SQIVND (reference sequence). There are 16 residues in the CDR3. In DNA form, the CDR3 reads TGTGCCAGTACCCCGGACTGGTTTCGAAACACCGGGGGGCTGTTTTTT. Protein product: CASTPDWFRNTGGLFF.

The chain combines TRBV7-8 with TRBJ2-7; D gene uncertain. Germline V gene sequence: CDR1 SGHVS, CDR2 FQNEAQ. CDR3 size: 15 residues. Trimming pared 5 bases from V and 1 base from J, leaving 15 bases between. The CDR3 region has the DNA TGTGCCAGCAGCCAACTGGCTGGGCTTTCCTACGAGCAGTACTTC. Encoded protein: CASSQLAGLSYEQYF. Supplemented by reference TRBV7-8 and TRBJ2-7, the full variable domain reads GAGVSQSPRYKVAKRGQDVALRCDPISGHVSLFWYQQALGQGPEFLTYFQNEAQLDKSGLPSDRFFAERPEGSVSTLKIQRTQQEDSAVYLCASSQLAGLSYEQYFGPGTRLTVT.

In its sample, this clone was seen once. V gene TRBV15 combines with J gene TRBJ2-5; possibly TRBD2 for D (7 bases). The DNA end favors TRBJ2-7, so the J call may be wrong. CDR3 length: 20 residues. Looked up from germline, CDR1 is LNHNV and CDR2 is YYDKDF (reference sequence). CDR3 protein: CATSRYRDWGAGPYRYEQYF. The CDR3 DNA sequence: TGTGCCACCAGCAGATACAGGGATTGGGGAGCGGGACCATATCGGTACGAGCAGTACTTC.

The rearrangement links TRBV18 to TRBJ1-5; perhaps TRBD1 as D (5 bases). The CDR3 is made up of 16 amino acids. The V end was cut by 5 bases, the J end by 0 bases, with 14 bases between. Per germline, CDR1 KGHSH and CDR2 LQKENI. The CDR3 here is CASSGGTANSNQPQHF. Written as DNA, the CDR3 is TGTGCCAGCTCAGGAGGGACGGCTAATAGCAATCAGCCCCAGCATTTT.

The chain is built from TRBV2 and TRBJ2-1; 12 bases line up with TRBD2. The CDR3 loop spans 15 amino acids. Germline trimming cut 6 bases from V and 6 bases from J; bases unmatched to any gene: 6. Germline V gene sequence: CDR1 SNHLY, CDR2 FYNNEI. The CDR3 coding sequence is TGTGCCAGCAGACAGGGACTAGCGGGCCTCAATGAGCAGTTCTTC. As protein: CASRQGLAGLNEQFF.

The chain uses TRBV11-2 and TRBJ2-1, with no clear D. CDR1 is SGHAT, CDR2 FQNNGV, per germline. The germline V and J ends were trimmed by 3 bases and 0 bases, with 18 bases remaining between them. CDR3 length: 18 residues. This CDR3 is CASSFLPGAESSYNEQFF. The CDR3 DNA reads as TGTGCCAGCAGCTTTCTCCCAGGCGCGGAAAGCTCCTACAATGAGCAGTTCTTC.

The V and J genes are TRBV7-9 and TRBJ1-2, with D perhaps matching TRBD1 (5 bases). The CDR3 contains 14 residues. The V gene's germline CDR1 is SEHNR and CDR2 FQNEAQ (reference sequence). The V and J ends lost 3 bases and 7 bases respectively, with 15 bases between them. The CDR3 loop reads CASSFSGGGGGYTF. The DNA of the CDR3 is TGTGCCAGCAGCTTCTCAGGCGGCGGGGGTGGCTACACCTTC.

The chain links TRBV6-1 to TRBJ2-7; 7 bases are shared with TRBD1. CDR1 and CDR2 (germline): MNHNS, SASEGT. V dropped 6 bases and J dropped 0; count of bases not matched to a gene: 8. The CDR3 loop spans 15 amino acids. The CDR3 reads CASRLDRVPSYEQYF. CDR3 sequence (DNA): TGTGCCAGCAGGCTCGACAGGGTGCCCTCCTACGAGCAGTACTTC.

CDR3: CASSEGESSYEQYF. The DNA for the CDR3 is TGTGCCAGCAGTGAGGGGGAGAGCTCCTACGAGCAGTACTTC. The chain couples TRBV6-1 to TRBJ2-7; the D gene could be TRBD1 or TRBD2 (5 bases each). The CDR3 has 14 residues. Trimming left V 3 bases short and J 0 bases short, with 9 bases between. Germline CDR1 is MNHNS and CDR2 is SASEGT.

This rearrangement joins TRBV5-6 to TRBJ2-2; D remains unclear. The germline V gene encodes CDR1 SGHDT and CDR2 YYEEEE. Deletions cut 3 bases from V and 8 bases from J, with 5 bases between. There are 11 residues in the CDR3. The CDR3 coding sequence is TGTGCCAGCAGCTATTCTGGGGAGCTGTTTTTT. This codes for CASSYSGELFF.

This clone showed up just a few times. CDR3 residues: CASSYTSSNEQFF. CDR3 DNA: TGTGCCAGCAGCTACACTAGCAGCAATGAGCAGTTCTTC. The chain carries TRBV11-3 and TRBJ2-1; the D gene is possibly TRBD2 (6 bases). The CDR3 is made up of 13 amino acids. Germline V gives CDR1 SGHNT, CDR2 YENEEA. The V and J ends lost 4 bases and 6 bases respectively, with 10 bases between them.

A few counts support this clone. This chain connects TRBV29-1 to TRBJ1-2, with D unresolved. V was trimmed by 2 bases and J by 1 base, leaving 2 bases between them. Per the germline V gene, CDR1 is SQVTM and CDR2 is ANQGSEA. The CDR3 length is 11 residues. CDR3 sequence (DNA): TGCAGCGTTGAAAATAACTATGGCTACACCTTC. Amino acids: CSVENNYGYTF.

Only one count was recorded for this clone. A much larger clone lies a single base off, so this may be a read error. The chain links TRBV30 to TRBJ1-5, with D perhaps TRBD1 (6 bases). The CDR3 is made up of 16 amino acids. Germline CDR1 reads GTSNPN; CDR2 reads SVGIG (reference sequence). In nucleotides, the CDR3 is TGTGCCTGGAGTGGCGGCGGGGGGCAGGAGAACCAGCCCCATCATTTT. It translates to CAWSGGGGQENQPHHF.

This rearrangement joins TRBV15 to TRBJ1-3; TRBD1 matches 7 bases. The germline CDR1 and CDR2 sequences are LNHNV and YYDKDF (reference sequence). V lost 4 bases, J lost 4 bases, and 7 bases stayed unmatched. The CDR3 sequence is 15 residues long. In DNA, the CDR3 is TGTGCCACCAGCATAGACAGGGTGCGGGGAAACACCATATATTTT. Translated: CATSIDRVRGNTIYF.

The CDR3 sequence is CAISSGLAGVSGELFF. The CDR3 nucleotides read TGTGCCATCAGTTCAGGACTAGCGGGAGTCTCTGGGGAGCTGTTTTTT. This chain joins TRBV10-3 and TRBJ2-2; the match to TRBD2 covers 13 bases. The CDR3 is 16 amino acids. The trim removed 5 bases at V and 8 bases at J, leaving 8 bases unmatched. In germline, CDR1 is ENHRY, CDR2 SYGVKD.

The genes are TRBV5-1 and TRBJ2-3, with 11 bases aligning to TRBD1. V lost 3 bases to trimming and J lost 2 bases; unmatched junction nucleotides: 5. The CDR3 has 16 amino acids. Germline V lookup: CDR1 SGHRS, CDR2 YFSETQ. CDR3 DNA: TGCGCCAGCAGCTGGGGGACAGGGGGAAACACAGATACGCAGTATTTT. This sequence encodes CASSWGTGGNTDTQYF.

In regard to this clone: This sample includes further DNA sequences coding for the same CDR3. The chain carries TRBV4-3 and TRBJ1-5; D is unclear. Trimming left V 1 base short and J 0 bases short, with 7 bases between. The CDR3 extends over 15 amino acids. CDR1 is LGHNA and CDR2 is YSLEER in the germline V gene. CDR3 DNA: TGCGCCAGCAGCCAAGGGCTTCATAGCAATCAGCCCCAGCATTTT. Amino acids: CASSQGLHSNQPQHF.